This entry lists 29 T cell receptor beta chains sequenced from one sample in a study of cytomegalovirus exposure and HLA in healthy donors. Researchers ran the PCR with 60 Vbeta and 13 Jbeta primers. Produced via immunoSEQ multiplex PCR; TCRdb's table is partial and in-frame only. Of about 62,000 clones in the sample, roughly 80% were seen once. The sample comprised PBMCs. Receptors originate from a woman younger than 45 in good health and CMV-seronegative.

The V call is TRBV18, the J call TRBJ1-1; a weak D match, TRBD1 (6 bases). CDR1 KGHSH and CDR2 LQKENI come from the germline V gene. The CDR3 contains 17 residues. Deletions cut 1 base from V and 4 bases from J, with 19 bases between. The CDR3 DNA follows: TGTGCCAGCTCACCACGACCCCCCGCCGGGGGGGCCACTGAAGCTTTCTTT. This sequence encodes CASSPRPPAGGATEAFF.

The chain links TRBV5-1 to TRBJ2-3; 10 positions agree with TRBD1. V shed 4 bases, J shed 3 bases, and the junction held 5 bases outside the gene matches. This CDR3 has 15 residues. Germline CDR1 is SGHRS and CDR2 is YFSETQ. Here the CDR3 reads CASSLTGGITDTQYF. The CDR3 DNA reads as TGCGCCAGCAGCCTGACAGGGGGCATTACAGATACGCAGTATTTT.

The V and J genes are TRBV19 and TRBJ1-5, with 8 bases matching TRBD1. J was trimmed by 6 bases and V by 4 bases; bases with no gene match: 11. The CDR3 has 16 amino acids. CDR1 is LNHDA and CDR2 is SQIVND in the germline V gene (reference sequence). In nucleotides, the CDR3 is TGTGCCAGTAGTACCCTTGGACAGGGAGGCAGTCAGCCCCAGCATTTT. Protein: CASSTLGQGGSQPQHF.

The sample holds a few counts of this clone. The rearrangement joins TRBV28 to TRBJ1-4, with D hard to call. Germline V CDR1 and CDR2: MDHEN, SYDVKM. This CDR3 is built from 15 residues. The V end was cut by 6 bases, the J end by 8 bases, with 19 bases between. The CDR3 loop reads CASSFARLAGEKLFF. The CDR3 DNA reads as TGTGCCAGCAGCTTTGCCCGGTTGGCAGGCGAAAAACTGTTTTTT.

This rearrangement joins TRBV6-1 to TRBJ2-7, with 7 bases lining up with TRBD1. The ends lost 6 bases at V and 0 bases at J; junction bases unmatched: 5. Per germline, CDR1 MNHNS and CDR2 SASEGT. The CDR3 contains 14 residues. The CDR3: CASRPTGSSYEQYF. The CDR3, as DNA: TGTGCCAGCAGGCCGACAGGGAGCTCCTACGAGCAGTACTTC.

This clone was seen only a few times. This chain links TRBV7-9 with TRBJ1-6, with TRBD1 matching 8 bases. Germline V gene sequence: CDR1 SEHNR, CDR2 FQNEAQ (reference sequence). Unmatched junction bases numbered 7, after V lost 4 bases and J lost 8 bases. This CDR3 spans 15 amino acids. The CDR3 DNA sequence: TGTGCCAGCAGCTCCCTGACAGGGGTGGATTCACCCCTCCACTTT. It translates to CASSSLTGVDSPLHF. Supplemented by reference TRBV7-9 and TRBJ1-6, the full variable domain reads DTGVSQNPRHKITKRGQNVTFRCDPISEHNRLYWYRQTLGQGPEFLTYFQNEAQLEKSRLLSDRFSAERPKGSFSTLEIQRTEQGDSAMYLCASSSLTGVDSPLHFGNGTRLTVT.

This clone was seen a handful of times. The V and J genes are TRBV28 and TRBJ1-5, with a possible D match to TRBD1 (5 bases). CDR3 length: 14 amino acids. From germline, CDR1 is MDHEN and CDR2 SYDVKM. Trimming left V 2 bases short and J 2 bases short, with 7 bases between. DNA for the CDR3: TGTGCCAGCAGTTTAGCAGGGTGCAATCAGCCCCAGCATTTT. This encodes CASSLAGCNQPQHF.

This clone has a handful of counts. The rearrangement joins TRBV6-5 to TRBJ1-1; tentatively, D is TRBD1 (6 bases). Trimming stripped 2 bases from V and 1 base from J, with 14 bases between. This CDR3 contains 16 residues. Germline assignment: CDR1 MNHEY and CDR2 SVGAGI. The DNA for the CDR3 is TGTGCCAGCAGTTACGCGGGAGGGGGGGGGAACACTGAAGCTTTCTTT. This gives the protein CASSYAGGGGNTEAFF.

This clone was seen a handful of times. This chain joins TRBV7-2 and TRBJ1-1, with TRBD1 as a possible D gene (6 bases). Germline V lookup: CDR1 SGHTA, CDR2 FQGNSA. The CDR3 has 13 amino acids. The V end was cut by 5 bases, the J end by 7 bases, with 14 bases between. The CDR3 nucleotides read TGTGCCAGCAGCGGGGACCAGGGGTTTGAAGCTTTCTTT. Translating gives CASSGDQGFEAFF. Full variable domain (missing parts from reference TRBV7-2 and TRBJ1-1): GAGVSQSPSNKVTEKGKDVELRCDPISGHTALYWYRQSLGQGLEFLIYFQGNSAPDKSGLPSDRFSAERTGGSVSTLTIQRTQQEDSAVYLCASSGDQGFEAFFGQGTRLTVV.

A single count supports this clone. The rearrangement links TRBV6-5 to TRBJ1-6; 8 nucleotides agree with TRBD1. V gave up 2 bases and J gave up 8 bases; unmatched junction bases: 2. The CDR3 runs 14 residues. Germline CDR1 reads MNHEY; CDR2 reads SVGAGI. The CDR3 here is CASSYDRGDSPLHF. In DNA, the CDR3 is TGTGCCAGCAGTTACGACAGGGGAGATTCACCCCTCCACTTT.

The chain recombines TRBV7-8 with TRBJ1-6; TRBD1 agrees at 7 bases. CDR1 is SGHVS and CDR2 is FQNEAQ in the germline V gene. The CDR3 consists of 14 residues. After removal of 7 bases from V and 6 bases from J, the junction contained 6 bases not matched to a gene. CDR3 DNA: TGTGCCAGCACAGGGGGGACTGGTAATTCACCCCTCCACTTT. Translated, it gives CASTGGTGNSPLHF.

This clone appeared a few times. The chain combines TRBV7-2 with TRBJ1-1; D is undetermined. Germline CDR1 SGHTA, CDR2 FQGNSA. Trimming stripped 4 bases from V and 0 bases from J, with 6 bases between. The CDR3 length is 13 residues. The CDR3 is CASSSSVNTEAFF. For the CDR3, the DNA is TGTGCCAGCAGCTCTTCAGTGAACACTGAAGCTTTCTTT.

The rearrangement uses TRBV6-6 and TRBJ1-3, with TRBD1 as a possible D gene (5 bases). The germline CDR1 and CDR2 sequences are MNHNY and SVGAGI (reference sequence). This CDR3 is 16 amino acids long. Trimming cost V 0 bases and J 4 bases, with 13 bases left between them. Here the CDR3 DNA reads TGTGCCAGCAGTTACTCGACAGTCTCACCGGGAAACACCATATATTTT. Translating gives CASSYSTVSPGNTIYF.

The V call is TRBV6-5, the J call TRBJ1-1, with D uncertain. Trimming shortened V by 3 bases and J by 0 bases, and 5 bases separated the two germline ends. Germline V gene sequence: CDR1 MNHEY, CDR2 SVGAGI. This CDR3 has 13 amino acids. The CDR3 spells CASSYSVNTEAFF. CDR3 in DNA: TGTGCCAGCAGTTATTCCGTGAACACTGAAGCTTTCTTT.

The sample holds one count of this clone. The chain couples TRBV30 to TRBJ1-4; 9 nucleotides align to TRBD1. The CDR3 is 15 amino acids. In germline, CDR1 is GTSNPN, CDR2 SVGIG (reference sequence). V gave up 2 bases and J gave up 8 bases; unmatched junction bases: 9. The CDR3 here is CAWSKGGQGYEKLFF. In DNA, the CDR3 is TGTGCCTGGAGTAAGGGGGGACAGGGATACGAAAAACTGTTTTTT.

This clone showed up just a few times. The rearrangement joins TRBV5-1 to TRBJ1-3; D might be TRBD1 (5 bases). The CDR3 runs to 13 residues. Trimming took 0 bases from V and 15 from J, leaving 16 bases between them. Germline V gene sequence: CDR1 SGHRS, CDR2 YFSETQ. CDR3 coding DNA: TGCGCCAGCAGCTTGGAAATAGGGGAAGATAGATATTTT. Encoded protein: CASSLEIGEDRYF.

Regarding this clone: Within the sample, other DNA sequences also encode this same CDR3. The CDR3 DNA is TGTGCCAGCAGTTACTCGAGGACAGGGGGCAGAGAGCAGTACTTC. It is translated as CASSYSRTGGREQYF. The V and J genes are TRBV6-5 and TRBJ2-7; 11 bases line up with TRBD1. V gave up 0 bases and J gave up 7 bases; unmatched junction bases: 5. Germline-derived CDR1 and CDR2 are MNHEY and SVGAGI. The CDR3 has 15 residues.

DNA of the CDR3: TGTGCCAGCAGTGAGGTAGGCGGACAGGGAAGTGGCGAGCAGTACTTC. Its protein is CASSEVGGQGSGEQYF. The chain employs TRBV6-4 and TRBJ2-7; TRBD1 matches at 8 bases. The CDR3 has 16 residues. The V gene's germline CDR1 is MRHNA and CDR2 SNTAGT. The ends lost 3 bases at V and 6 bases at J; junction bases unmatched: 13.

CDR3 DNA: TGTGCCAGCAGTTATGGGGGGTGGAATGAAAAACTGTTTTTT. It yields the protein CASSYGGWNEKLFF. V usage is TRBV6-6 and J usage is TRBJ1-4, with D perhaps TRBD1 (5 bases). Trimming pared 3 bases from V and 5 bases from J, leaving 10 bases between. Per the germline V gene, CDR1 is MNHNY and CDR2 is SVGAGI (reference sequence). This CDR3 is 14 amino acids long.

This chain uses TRBV9 with TRBJ1-2; perhaps TRBD1 as D (6 bases). Looked up from germline, CDR1 is SGDLS and CDR2 is YYNGEE. CDR3 size: 15 residues. V was pared by 4 bases and J by 3 bases, with 16 bases between. The CDR3 sequence: CASSPKGAGDYGYTF. Written as DNA, the CDR3 is TGTGCCAGCAGCCCTAAAGGGGCAGGGGACTATGGCTACACCTTC.

This chain joins TRBV5-1 and TRBJ1-1; 9 bases map to TRBD1. The germline CDR1 and CDR2 sequences are SGHRS and YFSETQ. The V gene end was trimmed by 2 bases and the J gene end by 8 bases; junction bases not matched to a gene: 1. CDR3 length: 12 residues. CDR3 amino acids: CASSLQGAEAFF. The CDR3 region has the DNA TGCGCCAGCAGCTTACAGGGGGCAGAAGCTTTCTTT.

This clone was counted a single time. V gene TRBV5-1 combines with J gene TRBJ1-2; 12 bases agree with TRBD1. The J segment lost 6 bases and the V segment lost 5 bases, leaving 8 bases of the junction unmatched. The length of the CDR3 is 15 residues. The germline V gene has CDR1 SGHRS and CDR2 YFSETQ. Here the CDR3 reads CASRPPGQGADGYTF. CDR3 nucleotides: TGCGCCAGCAGGCCCCCGGGACAGGGGGCAGATGGCTACACCTTC.

This clone appeared a few times. The chain uses TRBV6-6 and TRBJ1-2, with TRBD1 as a possible D gene (6 bases). The V gene lost 0 bases and the J gene lost 2 bases, with 10 bases spanning the gap. Per germline, CDR1 MNHNY and CDR2 SVGAGI (reference sequence). The CDR3 is 15 residues long. The CDR3 DNA sequence: TGTGCCAGCAGTTACTCACAGGGAGGGAACTATGGCTACACCTTC. Translation gives CASSYSQGGNYGYTF.

This clone appeared a single time. The chain links TRBV5-1 to TRBJ2-1; 8 bases match TRBD2. V lost 0 bases to trimming and J lost 8 bases; unmatched junction nucleotides: 7. CDR1 is SGHRS, CDR2 YFSETQ, per germline. The CDR3 consists of 15 residues. The CDR3 sequence: CASSLGRGAIDEQFF. The CDR3 DNA sequence: TGCGCCAGCAGCTTGGGGCGGGGGGCCATAGATGAGCAGTTCTTC.

The V call is TRBV19, the J call TRBJ2-7; a weak D match, TRBD2 (7 bases). The CDR3 has 12 residues. Trimming shortened V by 7 bases and J by 6 bases, and 13 bases separated the two germline ends. Germline lookup yields CDR1 LNHDA and CDR2 SQIVND (reference sequence). The CDR3 spells CASKSGGLEQYF. The CDR3 DNA sequence: TGTGCCAGTAAATCGGGGGGCCTCGAGCAGTACTTC.

This clone was observed once. V usage is TRBV25-1 and J usage is TRBJ1-4, with 7 bases identical to TRBD1. The germline CDR1 and CDR2 sequences are MGHDK and SYGVNS. V shed 0 bases, J shed 7 bases, and the junction held 5 bases outside the gene matches. The CDR3 totals 15 residues. CDR3 sequence: CASSEYDRAGEKLFF. Here the CDR3 DNA reads TGTGCCAGCAGTGAATATGACAGGGCCGGTGAAAAACTGTTTTTT.

Here the CDR3 DNA reads TGTGCCATCAGTGGGACAGTAATAACTGAAGCTTTCTTT. It yields the protein CAISGTVITEAFF. This sequence joins TRBV10-3 and TRBJ1-1, with a weak D call TRBD1 (6 bases). The CDR3 contains 13 residues. V was trimmed by 4 bases and J by 5 bases, leaving 11 bases between them. Germline V gives CDR1 ENHRY, CDR2 SYGVKD.

This clone showed up just once. The CDR3 here is CASSLGSWGDNEQFF. The CDR3 nucleotides read TGTGCCAGCAGTTTAGGGTCCTGGGGGGACAATGAGCAGTTCTTC. V usage is TRBV27 and J usage is TRBJ2-1, with D maybe TRBD2 (6 bases). Trimming took off 2 bases at V and 5 bases at J, with 13 bases between the two ends. The CDR3 length is 15 residues. Germline lookup yields CDR1 MNHEY and CDR2 SMNVEV (reference sequence).

This sequence joins TRBV5-1 and TRBJ2-3, with D possibly matching TRBD1 (6 bases). Germline CDR1 reads SGHRS; CDR2 reads YFSETQ. V was clipped by 0 bases and J by 4 bases, with 12 bases between them. The CDR3 covers 15 residues. CDR3 protein: CASSLEGGKADTQYF. The CDR3 DNA sequence: TGCGCCAGCAGCTTGGAAGGGGGTAAGGCAGATACGCAGTATTTT.